These 13 T cell receptor beta chains came from one sample sequenced in a study of T-cell memory formation after mild COVID-19 (dated by TCRdb to about 2021). The protocol used for the library was 5' RACE. Instrument used: Illumina NovaSeq 6000. Using fastp trimming at Q25 and MiXCR clonotype assembly, TCRdb reanalyzed the public sequencing data and kept in-frame beta chains. Every distinct CDR3 protein forms one entry, paired with its most common genes and DNA. Here the sample has 380,000 or so distinct CDR3 sequences; about 15% occur a single time. The ten largest clones take up about 22% of the sample. Input material: PBMCs or a T cell subset sorted from them (not recorded which). Source of these receptors: a man in his late teens or twenties who had mild COVID-19 (a few samples of this study predate the infection). The sample titles of this study are shuffled in the database, so cell type and time point are left out; the donor was told from shared clones.

The chain links TRBV5-5 to TRBJ2-1, with 8 bases that match TRBD1. This CDR3 is 13 amino acids long. Germline V gene data show CDR1 as SGHKS and CDR2 as YYEKEE (reference sequence). Trimming at V came to 4 bases and at J to 8 bases, leaving 5 bases not matched to a gene. The CDR3 DNA follows: TGTGCCAGCAGCAGACAGGGGCTATATGAGCAGTTCTTC. It specifies CASSRQGLYEQFF.

This clonotype was seen a few times. The chain links TRBV20-1 to TRBJ2-6; perhaps TRBD1 as D (5 bases). Per germline, CDR1 DFQATT and CDR2 SNEGSKA (reference sequence). The CDR3 contains 13 residues. The V and J ends lost 3 bases and 4 bases respectively, with 7 bases between them. CDR3 coding DNA: TGCAGTGCTAGGGGGCGCGGGGCCAACGTCCTGACTTTC. Its protein is CSARGRGANVLTF.

There are many counts of this clonotype. The chain carries TRBV5-1 and TRBJ1-2; 10 bases agree with TRBD1. Germline V gene sequence: CDR1 SGHRS, CDR2 YFSETQ. The CDR3 is made up of 12 amino acids. J gave up 9 bases and V 4 bases, and 3 bases lay outside the gene matches. The DNA of the CDR3 is TGCGCCAGCAGCCCGGGACAGGGGAGCTACACCTTC. Translation gives CASSPGQGSYTF.

V and J are TRBV7-2 and TRBJ2-5; 10 nucleotides line up with TRBD2. Germline loops: CDR1 SGHTA, CDR2 FQGNSA. V was pared by 3 bases and J by 0 bases, with 1 base of the junction left unmatched. This CDR3 comprises 15 residues. CDR3 sequence: CASSFSGGYQETQYF. DNA of the CDR3: TGTGCCAGCAGCTTTAGCGGGGGGTACCAAGAGACCCAGTACTTC. The full variable domain, its missing parts supplied by reference TRBV7-2 and TRBJ2-5, is GAGVSQSPSNKVTEKGKDVELRCDPISGHTALYWYRQSLGQGLEFLIYFQGNSAPDKSGLPSDRFSAERTGGSVSTLTIQRTQQEDSAVYLCASSFSGGYQETQYFGPGTRLLVL.

The rearrangement uses TRBV7-9 and TRBJ2-1, with 7 bases that match TRBD1. The CDR3 runs 16 residues. V was clipped by 4 bases and J by 0 bases; unmatched bases: 6. Per germline, CDR1 SEHNR and CDR2 FQNEAQ (reference sequence). The chain's CDR3 is CASSSSTGRSYNEQFF. As DNA, the CDR3 is TGTGCCAGCAGCTCTTCGACAGGGCGCTCCTACAATGAGCAGTTCTTC.

This clonotype showed up just a few times. The chain combines TRBV12-3 or TRBV12-4 with TRBJ2-7; the D gene is possibly TRBD2 (6 bases). The CDR3 contains 14 residues. The V end was cut by 3 bases, the J end by 2 bases, with 11 bases between. The CDR3 here is CASSFGGAPYEQYF. The CDR3 nucleotides read TGTGCCAGCAGTTTCGGCGGGGCCCCCTACGAGCAGTACTTC.

This clonotype was seen a few times. The rearrangement uses TRBV7-2 and TRBJ2-1; D is unclear. V lost 1 base and J 0 bases, leaving 13 bases between the germline ends. The CDR3 totals 17 residues. Germline V gives CDR1 SGHTA, CDR2 FQGNSA. The CDR3 loop is CASSLGRVPISYNEQFF. In DNA form, the CDR3 reads TGTGCCAGCAGCTTAGGACGTGTACCTATCTCCTACAATGAGCAGTTCTTC.

This clonotype was seen ten or more times. The DNA is omitted, as the CDR3 cannot be located on it reliably, and the CDR3 follows TCRdb's listing. The rearrangement joins TRBV20-1 to TRBJ1-2; the table's D gene call, TRBD1, was not cross checked with the DNA. Germline assignment: CDR1 DFQATT and CDR2 SNEGSKA (reference sequence). The CDR3 spans 15 residues, counting both ends. The CDR3 reads CSARDGRDSSSGYTF.

The chain joins TRBV5-1 to TRBJ1-4, with no clear D. Looked up from germline, CDR1 is SGHRS and CDR2 is YFSETQ. The V and J ends lost 2 bases and 8 bases respectively, with 13 bases between them. The CDR3 extends over 14 amino acids. The CDR3 bases are TGCGCCAGCAGCTTAGGGCAGACCTACGAAAAACTGTTTTTT. Its translation is CASSLGQTYEKLFF.

The chain links TRBV20-1 to TRBJ2-7, with TRBD2 matching 7 bases. CDR3 length: 13 amino acids. CDR1 and CDR2 (germline): DFQATT, SNEGSKA (reference sequence). Unmatched junction bases numbered 3, after V lost 4 bases and J lost 0 bases. CDR3 region: CSATSGSSYEQYF. The DNA for the CDR3 is TGCAGTGCTACTAGCGGAAGCTCCTACGAGCAGTACTTC.

This clonotype was counted a few times. The CDR3 nucleotides are TGTGCCAGCAGCTCGGTGGACGGAGGACAGAACACTGAAGCTTTCTTT. It specifies CASSSVDGGQNTEAFF. The chain links TRBV5-6 to TRBJ1-1; possibly TRBD1 for D (5 bases). The germline gives CDR1 SGHDT, CDR2 YYEEEE. Trimming left V 3 bases short and J 1 base short, with 16 bases between. The CDR3 loop spans 16 amino acids.

The chain couples TRBV20-1 to TRBJ1-5; D gene unclear. Germline V gene data show CDR1 as DFQATT and CDR2 as SNEGSKA (reference sequence). This CDR3 is 14 amino acids long. The V gene lost 6 bases and the J gene lost 5 bases, with 17 bases spanning the gap. Here the CDR3 reads CSATAQRRDQPQHF. In DNA, the CDR3 is TGCAGTGCCACAGCCCAGCGCCGGGATCAGCCCCAGCATTTT.

V and J are TRBV12-3 or TRBV12-4 and TRBJ1-2, with 10 bases identical to TRBD1. The CDR3 has 16 amino acids. V was pared by 5 bases and J by 7 bases, with 13 bases of the junction left unmatched. The CDR3 DNA is TGTGCCAGCAGTATGACAGGGGGCGAATCTAGTTCTGGCTACACCTTC. Translated, it gives CASSMTGGESSSGYTF.